Reported below is one T cell receptor (beta chain). Its antigen is undetermined. The source of the sample is a study of T cell repertoires in ileal Crohn's disease. CDR1 and CDR2 (germline): MNHEY, SVGAGI. This CDR3 has 14 residues. Trimming shortened V by 0 bases and J by 4 bases, and 7 bases separated the two germline ends. General study results and limits: Every patient over 26.8% clonality showed endoscopic recurrence.

TCRdb's copy holds only in-frame clones and misses some; the assay was immunoSEQ multiplex PCR. The sample consists of 25,000 to 30,000 clones, around 77% of them appearing once. The sequence came from an adult with Crohn's disease. The material sequenced was ileal tissue. The chain joins TRBV6-5 to TRBJ1-5; TRBD1 might be the D (6 bases). As DNA, the CDR3 is TGTGCCAGCAGTTACTCACAGGGAAATCAGCCCCAGCATTTT. Its protein product is CASSYSQGNQPQHF.